The next 29 T cell receptor beta chains were all read from a single sample in a study of CD4 T cells in relation to SARS-CoV-2 and coronaviruses. The table came from immunoSEQ multiplex PCR; TCRdb's copy has only in-frame clones and leaves some out. The sample consists of 60,000 to 80,000 clones, more than 75% of them appearing once. Unexposed donor CD4+ T cells date from about 2011-2018, before the COVID-19 pandemic. Sequenced input: memory CD4+ T cells from PBMCs. Source of these receptors: a human donor in good health.

The chain employs TRBV29-1 and TRBJ2-7, with TRBD2 identical over 11 bases. The CDR3 spans 14 residues. The trim removed 5 bases at V and 3 bases at J, leaving 6 bases unmatched. The germline CDR1 and CDR2 sequences are SQVTM and ANQGSEA. This CDR3 reads CSVLTSGSFYEQYF. CDR3 sequence (DNA): TGCAGCGTTCTCACTAGCGGGAGTTTCTACGAGCAGTACTTC.

This rearrangement joins TRBV11-1 to TRBJ1-1; D remains ambiguous. This CDR3 contains 13 residues. Between the trimmed V and J ends, which lost 2 bases and 0 bases, there was a span of 4 bases. Germline-derived CDR1 and CDR2 are SGHAT and FQDESV (reference sequence). The CDR3 loop reads CASSLTVNTEAFF. In DNA form, the CDR3 reads TGTGCCAGCAGCTTAACAGTGAACACTGAAGCTTTCTTT.

The DNA of the CDR3 is TGCAGCGTTGAAGGAGTGAGTGGCTACACCTTC. It yields the protein CSVEGVSGYTF. V is TRBV29-1 and J is TRBJ1-2; no clear D gene. From germline, CDR1 is SQVTM and CDR2 ANQGSEA. V dropped 1 base and J dropped 7 bases, with 7 bases sitting between them. This CDR3 comprises 11 residues.

The V call is TRBV24-1, the J call TRBJ2-1; 10 nucleotides match TRBD2. The CDR3 runs 16 residues. Germline V gives CDR1 KGHDR, CDR2 SFDVKD. V shed 4 bases, J shed 7 bases, and the junction held 9 bases outside the gene matches. CDR3 residues: CATSEQTSGDVNEQFF. The CDR3 DNA is TGTGCCACCAGTGAGCAAACTAGCGGGGATGTAAATGAGCAGTTCTTC.

This clone was observed a handful of times. The J gene is TRBJ2-7, the V gene TRBV5-1, with a weak D call TRBD1 (5 bases). Trimming stripped 3 bases from V and 2 bases from J, with 12 bases between. Germline CDR1 SGHRS, CDR2 YFSETQ. CDR3 length: 14 residues. The CDR3 spells CASSSDPGPYEQYF. Here the CDR3 DNA reads TGCGCCAGCAGCTCAGACCCAGGGCCCTACGAGCAGTACTTC. The whole variable domain, filled in from reference TRBV5-1 and TRBJ2-7, reads KAGVTQTPRYLIKTRGQQVTLSCSPISGHRSVSWYQQTPGQGLQFLFEYFSETQRNKGNFPGRFSGRQFSNSRSEMNVSTLELGDSALYLCASSSDPGPYEQYFGPGTRLTVT.

The chain joins TRBV29-1 to TRBJ1-2; 9 bases map to TRBD1. With V trimmed by 7 bases and J by 6 bases, 9 bases remained unmatched. Germline CDR1 reads SQVTM; CDR2 reads ANQGSEA. This CDR3 spans 13 amino acids. The DNA for the CDR3 is TGCAGCGCTTCCGGGACAGGGTTTCATGGCTACACCTTC. Translating it yields CSASGTGFHGYTF.

The V call is TRBV5-4, the J call TRBJ2-7; TRBD2 is a possible D gene (6 bases). Trimming stripped 0 bases from V and 3 bases from J, with 10 bases between. There are 14 residues in the CDR3. Per germline, CDR1 SGHNT and CDR2 YYREEE (reference sequence). The CDR3 sequence is CASSLEASDYEQYF. The CDR3 DNA reads as TGTGCCAGCAGCTTGGAGGCTAGCGACTACGAGCAGTACTTC.

The chain links TRBV9 to TRBJ1-4; D unclear. CDR1 is SGDLS and CDR2 is YYNGEE in the germline V gene. V lost 4 bases, J lost 2 bases, and 9 bases lay in between. This CDR3 is built from 14 residues. The CDR3 bases are TGTGCCAGCAGCAAAATTTTCACTAATGAAAAACTGTTTTTT. Translated, it gives CASSKIFTNEKLFF. Full variable domain (outside the CDR3, taken from reference TRBV9 and TRBJ1-4): DSGVTQTPKHLITATGQRVTLRCSPRSGDLSVYWYQQSLDQGLQFLIQYYNGEERAKGNILERFSAQQFPDLHSELNLSSLELGDSALYFCASSKIFTNEKLFFGSGTQLSVL.

The gene calls are TRBV27 and TRBJ1-6, with D possibly being TRBD1 (5 bases). Trimming took off 3 bases at V and 11 bases at J, with 11 bases between the two ends. This CDR3 has 13 amino acids. CDR1 and CDR2 (germline): MNHEY, SMNVEV (reference sequence). This CDR3 reads CASSLGGEAPLHF. CDR3 nucleotides: TGTGCCAGCAGTTTGGGGGGGGAGGCACCCCTCCACTTT.

The V and J genes are TRBV6-6 and TRBJ1-3; D is unclear. There are 14 residues in the CDR3. With 4 bases removed from V and 4 bases from J, the gap between germline ends came to 11 bases. Per germline, CDR1 MNHNY and CDR2 SVGAGI (reference sequence). The CDR3 loop reads CASSSQTEGNTIYF. The DNA for the CDR3 is TGTGCCAGCAGTTCCCAGACTGAAGGAAACACCATATATTTT.

The chain carries TRBV7-2 and TRBJ2-1; the match to TRBD2 covers 7 bases. With 3 bases clipped from V and 7 bases from J, the junction kept 9 bases outside the gene matches. Germline V lookup: CDR1 SGHTA, CDR2 FQGNSA. This CDR3 spans 15 amino acids. This CDR3 is CASSFWGGSGNEQFF. The DNA for the CDR3 is TGTGCCAGCAGCTTCTGGGGGGGGTCGGGGAATGAGCAGTTCTTC.

The chain links TRBV5-1 to TRBJ2-6, with 9 bases fitting TRBD1. Trimming cost V 4 bases and J 1 base; bases outside gene matches: 9. The CDR3 spans 18 residues. CDR1 SGHRS and CDR2 YFSETQ come from the germline V gene. CDR3 amino acids: CASSPNTGGASGANVLTF. In nucleotides, the CDR3 is TGCGCCAGCAGCCCAAACACAGGGGGCGCATCTGGGGCCAACGTCCTGACTTTC.

J is TRBJ2-1 and V is TRBV10-3; 8 nucleotides align to TRBD2. V dropped 6 bases and J dropped 2; count of bases not matched to a gene: 3. CDR3 length: 14 amino acids. The germline gives CDR1 ENHRY, CDR2 SYGVKD. For the CDR3, the DNA is TGTGCCATCAGCGGGAGGGCCCCCTACAATGAGCAGTTCTTC. It yields the protein CAISGRAPYNEQFF.

The chain combines TRBV7-9 with TRBJ2-7; possible D gene TRBD1, 6 bases. The CDR3 totals 16 residues. The germline gives CDR1 SEHNR, CDR2 FQNEAQ (reference sequence). Trimming cost V 0 bases and J 2 bases, with 14 bases left between them. This CDR3 is CASSLAEGVTTYEQYF. CDR3 sequence (DNA): TGTGCCAGCAGCTTAGCAGAGGGGGTAACCACCTACGAGCAGTACTTC.

The rearrangement joins TRBV5-1 to TRBJ1-2; D unclear. The CDR3 sequence is 14 residues long. V lost 5 bases and J 3 bases, leaving 14 bases between the germline ends. Per the germline V gene, CDR1 is SGHRS and CDR2 is YFSETQ. CDR3 protein: CASSLKGLDYGYTF. The CDR3 nucleotides are TGCGCCAGCAGTTTAAAAGGATTAGACTATGGCTACACCTTC.

The V call is TRBV28, the J call TRBJ2-3; 8 bases map to TRBD1. The J segment lost 6 bases and the V segment lost 1 base, leaving 9 bases of the junction unmatched. This CDR3 has 16 amino acids. The V gene's germline CDR1 is MDHEN and CDR2 SYDVKM. CDR3 residues: CASSLYVGTGYDTQYF. DNA of the CDR3: TGTGCCAGCAGTTTATATGTTGGGACAGGTTACGATACGCAGTATTTT. Together with reference TRBV28 and TRBJ2-3, the CDR3 gives the full variable domain: DVKVTQSSRYLVKRTGEKVFLECVQDMDHENMFWYRQDPGLGLRLIYFSYDVKMKEKGDIPEGYSVSREKKERFSLILESASTNQTSMYLCASSLYVGTGYDTQYFGPGTRLTVL.

This rearrangement joins TRBV30 to TRBJ1-5, with 9 nucleotides matching TRBD1. The CDR3 length is 15 residues. CDR1 is GTSNPN, CDR2 SVGIG, per germline (reference sequence). After removal of 0 bases from V and 2 bases from J, the junction contained 2 bases not matched to a gene. The CDR3 protein is CAWSVDRGGNQPQHF. CDR3 bases: TGTGCCTGGAGTGTGGACAGGGGAGGCAATCAGCCCCAGCATTTT. The variable domain in full, completed from reference TRBV30 and TRBJ1-5, reads SQTIHQWPATLVQPVGSPLSLECTVEGTSNPNLYWYRQAAGRGLQLLFYSVGIGQISSEVPQNLSASRPQDRQFILSSKKLLLSDSGFYLCAWSVDRGGNQPQHFGDGTRLSIL.

V gene TRBV5-1 combines with J gene TRBJ2-3; D may correspond to TRBD1 or TRBD2 (5 bases each). CDR1 is SGHRS and CDR2 is YFSETQ in the germline V gene. V gave up 9 bases and J gave up 8 bases, with 22 bases separating them. This CDR3 spans 14 amino acids. CDR3 residues: CAISPGRDGGTQYF. The CDR3 coding sequence is TGCGCCATTTCGCCGGGACGAGACGGTGGTACGCAGTATTTT.

V gene TRBV28 combines with J gene TRBJ2-7; possibly TRBD1 for D (6 bases). Germline assignment: CDR1 MDHEN and CDR2 SYDVKM. V gave up 5 bases and J gave up 3 bases, with 14 bases separating them. This CDR3 is built from 14 residues. CDR3 protein: CASSPIRGFYEQYF. The DNA of the CDR3 is TGTGCCAGCAGTCCCATCAGGGGTTTCTACGAGCAGTACTTC.

The chain employs TRBV18 and TRBJ2-3, with D uncertain. Germline V gene lookup returns CDR1 KGHSH and CDR2 LQKENI. V lost 3 bases to trimming and J lost 2 bases, with 12 bases between them. There are 15 residues in the CDR3. The CDR3 region is CASSPIQSYTDTQYF. The CDR3 nucleotides are TGTGCCAGCTCACCCATCCAGTCGTACACAGATACGCAGTATTTT.

The chain joins TRBV7-2 to TRBJ2-7; the D is unclear. Trimming cost V 8 bases and J 6 bases, with 17 bases left between them. The CDR3 sequence is 13 residues long. The V gene's germline CDR1 is SGHTA and CDR2 FQGNSA. CDR3 DNA: TGTGCCAGCGGTACTTCAAGCGTCTCCGAGCAGTACTTC. The encoded protein is CASGTSSVSEQYF. Combining the CDR3 with reference TRBV7-2 and TRBJ2-7 gives the whole variable domain GAGVSQSPSNKVTEKGKDVELRCDPISGHTALYWYRQSLGQGLEFLIYFQGNSAPDKSGLPSDRFSAERTGGSVSTLTIQRTQQEDSAVYLCASGTSSVSEQYFGPGTRLTVT.

CDR3 sequence (DNA): TGTGCCAGCAGCTCCCGGACAGGGTCCTACGAGCAGTACTTC. It encodes CASSSRTGSYEQYF. V is TRBV11-3 and J is TRBJ2-7; TRBD1 agrees at 8 bases. From germline, CDR1 is SGHNT and CDR2 YENEEA. V lost 4 bases, J lost 1 base, and 3 bases stayed unmatched. The CDR3 is 14 amino acids.

This clone was recorded once. In DNA, the CDR3 is TGTGCCAGCTCACCCGAGGCAGGCAACTACGAGCAGTACTTC. It encodes CASSPEAGNYEQYF. The chain recombines TRBV18 with TRBJ2-7; no clear D gene. The CDR3 consists of 14 residues. Trimming cost V 3 bases and J 3 bases, with 12 bases left between them. The germline CDR1 and CDR2 sequences are KGHSH and LQKENI.

V and J are TRBV7-6 and TRBJ2-3; D is undetermined. Germline loops: CDR1 SGHVS, CDR2 FNYEAQ. V was clipped by 6 bases and J by 4 bases, with 14 bases between them. The CDR3 extends over 14 amino acids. The CDR3 region is CASSDRRGSDTQYF. The CDR3 nucleotides are TGTGCCAGCAGTGACCGGCGCGGATCAGATACGCAGTATTTT.

In nucleotides, the CDR3 is TGTGCCACGGACAGGGGAGGCTACACCTTC. Translation gives CATDRGGYTF. V gene TRBV19 combines with J gene TRBJ1-2; TRBD1 aligns across 9 bases. This CDR3 contains 10 residues. V was clipped by 10 bases and J by 8 bases; unmatched bases: 2. The V gene's germline CDR1 is LNHDA and CDR2 SQIVND (reference sequence).

V is TRBV12-3 or TRBV12-4 and J is TRBJ1-1; D unresolved. With 2 bases removed from V and 3 bases from J, the gap between germline ends came to 7 bases. CDR3 length: 13 residues. The CDR3 DNA reads as TGTGCCAGCAGTTTAAAGGCATACACTGAAGCTTTCTTT. Protein product: CASSLKAYTEAFF.

The rearrangement joins TRBV29-1 to TRBJ2-3; D call uncertain. Germline CDR1 reads SQVTM; CDR2 reads ANQGSEA. The CDR3 loop spans 12 amino acids. The V end was cut by 3 bases, the J end by 1 base, with 5 bases between. The CDR3 region is CSVDPRTDTQYF. DNA of the CDR3: TGCAGCGTTGACCCCCGCACAGATACGCAGTATTTT.

The chain carries TRBV7-3 and TRBJ2-7; D gene unclear. CDR3 size: 15 residues. Trimming left V 2 bases short and J 12 bases short, with 23 bases between. Germline CDR1 is SGHTA and CDR2 is FQGTGA. As DNA, the CDR3 is TGTGCCAGCAGCTTACCCACCGCCCTTGGTTGGGAATGGTACTTC. This sequence encodes CASSLPTALGWEWYF.

This chain uses TRBV2 with TRBJ2-5; perhaps TRBD1 as D (6 bases). CDR1 is SNHLY, CDR2 FYNNEI, per germline. The CDR3 has 12 residues. Trimming cost V 8 bases and J 5 bases, with 12 bases left between them. The CDR3 protein is CASRDTGETQYF. CDR3 nucleotides: TGTGCCAGCCGGGACACGGGGGAGACCCAGTACTTC.